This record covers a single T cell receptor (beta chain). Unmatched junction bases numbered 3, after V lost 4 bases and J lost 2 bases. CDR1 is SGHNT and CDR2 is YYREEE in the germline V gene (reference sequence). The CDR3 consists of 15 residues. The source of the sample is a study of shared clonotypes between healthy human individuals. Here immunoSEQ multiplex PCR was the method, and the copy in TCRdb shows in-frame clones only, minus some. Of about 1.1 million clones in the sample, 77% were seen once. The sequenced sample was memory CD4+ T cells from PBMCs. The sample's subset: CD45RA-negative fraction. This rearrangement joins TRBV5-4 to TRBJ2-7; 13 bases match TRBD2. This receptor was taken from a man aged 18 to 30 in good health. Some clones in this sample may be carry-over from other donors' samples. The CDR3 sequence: CASSAGLAGAYEQYF. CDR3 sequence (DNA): TGTGCCAGCAGCGCCGGACTAGCGGGGGCCTACGAGCAGTACTTC.